The rows below give T cell receptor beta chains drawn from one sample of a study of blood T cell repertoires in COVID-19. Profiling relied on immunoSEQ multiplex PCR, and the TCRdb table lists in-frame clones only, not all of them. The sample lists roughly 53,000 clones, more than 75% occurring once. Sequencing was done on a sample of peripheral blood. The receptors were sampled from a man aged 50 to 59 with active or convalescent COVID-19. The CDR3 runs from the conserved cysteine through the conserved F or W.

J gene | CDR3 length | V gene | CDR3 protein
TRBJ2-1 | 14 | TRBV19 | CASQTSGGYNEQFF
TRBJ1-5 | 17 | TRBV7-8 | CASSKRPGTGEGQPQHF
TRBJ2-7 | 11 | TRBV6-6 | CASAGEYEQYF
TRBJ1-5 | 14 | TRBV6-5 | CASTQPMPNQPQHF
TRBJ2-3 | 17 | TRBV27 | CASSYLSGGRGTDTQYF
TRBJ2-1 | 14 | TRBV19 | CASSLRDRDNEQFF
TRBJ1-5 | 13 | TRBV6-2/TRBV6-3 | CASSWGSNQPQHF
TRBJ2-2 | 17 | TRBV7-9 | CASSSTAGTGFVWELFF
TRBJ2-5 | 12 | TRBV15 | CATSRDSETQYF
TRBJ2-5 | 14 | TRBV20-1 | CSASLAQGRETQYF
TRBJ1-2 | 15 | TRBV6-5 | CASSSIQGAGNGYTF
TRBJ2-5 | 14 | TRBV5-1 | CASSLGTVKETQYF
TRBJ2-5 | 15 | TRBV4-2 | CASSQEGTGVGTQYF
TRBJ2-7 | 14 | TRBV5-6 | CASSLEGTGYEQYF
TRBJ1-2 | 13 | TRBV28 | CASSRSQGKGYTF
TRBJ2-7 | 14 | TRBV29-1 | CSTYSPGRTYEQYF
TRBJ1-2 | 13 | TRBV5-6 | CASSQDREGSCTF
TRBJ1-1 | 13 | TRBV6-5 | CASSYSTVTEAFF
TRBJ1-1 | 11 | TRBV12-3/TRBV12-4 | CASSFGSEAFF
TRBJ1-1 | 15 | TRBV7-2 | CASSLNRGTGTEAFF
TRBJ1-6 | 11 | TRBV20-1 | CSAIGGSPLHF
TRBJ1-1 | 14 | TRBV5-1 | CASSSGGGYTEAFF
TRBJ1-5 | 15 | TRBV19 | CASSPGGQGGQPQHF
TRBJ1-6 | 14 | TRBV5-1 | CASSLGQRDSPLHF
TRBJ2-4 | 13 | TRBV5-1 | CASSSPGGDIQYF
TRBJ1-4 | 12 | TRBV6-5 | CASSPGLEKLFF
TRBJ2-7 | 15 | TRBV7-2 | CASSLELAGASQQYF
TRBJ2-1 | 14 | TRBV7-2 | CASSLLLVNNEQFF
TRBJ2-7 | 14 | TRBV7-2 | CASSLALLGGEQYF